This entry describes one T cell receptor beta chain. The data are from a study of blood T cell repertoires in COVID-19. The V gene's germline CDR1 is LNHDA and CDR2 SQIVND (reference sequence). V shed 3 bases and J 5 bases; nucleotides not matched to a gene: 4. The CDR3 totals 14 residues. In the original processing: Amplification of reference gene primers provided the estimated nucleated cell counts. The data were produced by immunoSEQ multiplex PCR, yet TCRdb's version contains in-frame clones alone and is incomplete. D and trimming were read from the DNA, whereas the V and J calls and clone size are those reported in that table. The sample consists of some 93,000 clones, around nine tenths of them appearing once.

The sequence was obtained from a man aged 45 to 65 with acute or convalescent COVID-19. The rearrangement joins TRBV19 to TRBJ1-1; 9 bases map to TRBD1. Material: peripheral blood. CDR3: CASSITGGATEAFF. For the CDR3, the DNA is TGTGCCAGTAGTATTACAGGGGGCGCGACTGAAGCTTTCTTT. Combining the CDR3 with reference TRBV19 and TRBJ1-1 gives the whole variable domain DGGITQSPKYLFRKEGQNVTLSCEQNLNHDAMYWYRQDPGQGLRLIYYSQIVNDFQKGDIAEGYSVSREKKESFPLTVTSAQKNPTAFYLCASSITGGATEAFFGQGTRLTVV.